These 21 T cell receptor beta chains originate from one sample sequenced in a study of spatial heterogeneity in lung cancer. TCRdb re-called the 5' RACE reads through MiXCR, storing one row per CDR3 protein. The sample carries 75,000 or so distinct CDR3 sequences, about 7.8% recorded once. Described time point: sample taken at primary tumor resection. The sample consisted of PBMCs, taken at surgery. The receptors shown here come from a male donor with early-stage non-small cell lung cancer.

This clonotype showed up many times. The chain carries TRBV20-1 and TRBJ2-1; possibly TRBD2 for D (6 bases). Trimming left V 3 bases short and J 1 base short, with 10 bases between. Germline CDR1 DFQATT, CDR2 SNEGSKA (reference sequence). CDR3 length: 14 amino acids. The CDR3 here is CSARRGLSYNEQFF. CDR3 sequence (DNA): TGCAGTGCTAGGCGGGGACTTTCCTACAATGAGCAGTTCTTC.

The rearrangement links TRBV29-1 to TRBJ2-1, with 9 nucleotides matching TRBD1. Germline V gene lookup returns CDR1 SQVTM and CDR2 ANQGSEA. V gave up 7 bases and J gave up 3 bases; unmatched junction bases: 7. The CDR3 runs 14 residues. The CDR3 nucleotides read TGCAGCGCAGGACAGGGGAGGCGCTACAATGAGCAGTTCTTC. This codes for CSAGQGRRYNEQFF.

Many counts were recorded for this clonotype. This sequence joins TRBV5-1 and TRBJ1-1; no definite D call. With 0 bases removed from V and 8 bases from J, the gap between germline ends came to 8 bases. This CDR3 region has 12 residues. Germline V gene sequence: CDR1 SGHRS, CDR2 YFSETQ. The CDR3 reads CASSLVAREAFF. The CDR3 nucleotides read TGCGCCAGCAGCTTGGTTGCCAGGGAAGCTTTCTTT.

This clonotype has a handful of counts. The rearrangement links TRBV20-1 to TRBJ2-3, with 13 bases lining up with TRBD2. Germline V CDR1 and CDR2: DFQATT, SNEGSKA (reference sequence). This CDR3 region has 16 residues. V was clipped by 3 bases and J by 5 bases; unmatched bases: 8. The CDR3 loop reads CSARGTSGNFGDTQYF. The CDR3 coding sequence is TGCAGTGCTAGGGGGACTAGCGGGAACTTCGGAGATACGCAGTATTTT.

In its sample, this clonotype was seen many times. The rearrangement uses TRBV5-1 and TRBJ2-1; no reliable D call. The CDR3 totals 14 residues. V was clipped by 0 bases and J by 8 bases, with 12 bases between them. CDR1 SGHRS and CDR2 YFSETQ come from the germline V gene. CDR3 DNA: TGCGCCAGCAGCTTGGTGGTAAGGAGCGATGAGCAGTTCTTC. Amino acids: CASSLVVRSDEQFF.

This clonotype came up a few times. This sequence joins TRBV5-1 and TRBJ2-7; possibly TRBD1 for D (5 bases). The V gene's germline CDR1 is SGHRS and CDR2 YFSETQ. V was pared by 0 bases and J by 2 bases, with 15 bases between. CDR3 length: 16 residues. The CDR3 nucleotides are TGCGCCAGCAGCTTGGGACTTACAGACAGCCCCTACGAGCAGTACTTC. Protein sequence: CASSLGLTDSPYEQYF. The full variable domain, completed using reference TRBV5-1 and TRBJ2-7, is KAGVTQTPRYLIKTRGQQVTLSCSPISGHRSVSWYQQTPGQGLQFLFEYFSETQRNKGNFPGRFSGRQFSNSRSEMNVSTLELGDSALYLCASSLGLTDSPYEQYFGPGTRLTVT.

The chain has TRBV14 and TRBJ2-2, with 7 bases lining up with TRBD1. CDR3 length: 15 amino acids. V was pared by 6 bases and J by 4 bases, with 8 bases of the junction left unmatched. Germline lookup yields CDR1 SGHDN and CDR2 FVKESK. The CDR3 loop reads CASREQGLGTGELFF. DNA for the CDR3: TGTGCCAGCAGAGAACAGGGGTTAGGCACCGGGGAGCTGTTTTTT.

This clonotype was detected ten times or more. The rearrangement links TRBV12-3 or TRBV12-4 to TRBJ2-1, with D tentatively TRBD2 (5 bases). The CDR3 consists of 15 residues. V gave up 4 bases and J gave up 6 bases, with 16 bases separating them. CDR3 in DNA: TGTGCCAGCAGTTCCGTGATGCTAGCTCGCAATGAGCAGTTCTTC. It is translated as CASSSVMLARNEQFF.

This clonotype has at least ten counts. V usage is TRBV4-1 and J usage is TRBJ1-2; D ambiguous. The V end was cut by 2 bases, the J end by 7 bases, with 11 bases between. The CDR3 sequence is 13 residues long. Per germline, CDR1 MGHRA and CDR2 YSYEKL. The CDR3 nucleotides read TGCGCCAGCAGCCAAAGGGTGTGGGGTGGCTACACCTTC. As protein: CASSQRVWGGYTF.

The table lists this clonotype with many counts. The V gene is TRBV7-9, the J gene TRBJ1-1; D may be TRBD1 (5 bases). This CDR3 comprises 14 residues. V lost 5 bases and J lost 3, with 13 bases in between. Germline-derived CDR1 and CDR2 are SEHNR and FQNEAQ (reference sequence). CDR3 sequence: CASSAVTVHTEAFF. Here the CDR3 DNA reads TGTGCCAGCAGCGCCGTGACAGTCCACACTGAAGCTTTCTTT. The full variable domain, with the rest looked up from reference TRBV7-9 and TRBJ1-1, is DTGVSQNPRHKITKRGQNVTFRCDPISEHNRLYWYRQTLGQGPEFLTYFQNEAQLEKSRLLSDRFSAERPKGSFSTLEIQRTEQGDSAMYLCASSAVTVHTEAFFGQGTRLTVV.

The chain is built from TRBV2 and TRBJ2-5; 8 bases map to TRBD1. This CDR3 is 14 amino acids long. V trimming: 2 bases; J trimming: 5 bases; junction bases outside the gene matches: 4. Germline CDR1 reads SNHLY; CDR2 reads FYNNEI. The DNA of the CDR3 is TGTGCCAGCAGTGAAACAGGGGGGCTGGAGACCCAGTACTTC. It yields the protein CASSETGGLETQYF.

This clonotype showed up many times. This chain uses TRBV6-5 with TRBJ1-6, with a tentative D call TRBD1 (5 bases). V was cut by 8 bases and J by 10 bases, with 18 bases left in between. This CDR3 spans 14 amino acids. From germline, CDR1 is MNHEY and CDR2 SVGAGI. The CDR3: CASLPGARGSPLHF. As DNA, the CDR3 is TGTGCCAGCCTTCCCGGGGCCCGAGGGTCACCCCTCCACTTT.

This clonotype was seen ten or more times. V gene TRBV2 combines with J gene TRBJ2-3; 12 bases match TRBD2. The ends lost 7 bases at V and 2 bases at J; junction bases unmatched: 7. The CDR3 loop spans 16 amino acids. Germline assignment: CDR1 SNHLY and CDR2 FYNNEI. The CDR3 spells CASTGRLAGATDTQYF. CDR3 nucleotides: TGTGCCAGCACCGGAAGACTAGCGGGAGCCACAGATACGCAGTATTTT. Full variable domain (rest looked up from reference TRBV2 and TRBJ2-3): EPEVTQTPSHQVTQMGQEVILRCVPISNHLYFYWYRQILGQKVEFLVSFYNNEISEKSEIFDDQFSVERPDGSNFTLKIRSTKLEDSAMYFCASTGRLAGATDTQYFGPGTRLTVL.

The chain uses TRBV7-8 and TRBJ2-1; perhaps TRBD1 as D (6 bases). The CDR3 length is 15 residues. V gave up 6 bases and J gave up 2 bases, with 14 bases separating them. Looked up from germline, CDR1 is SGHVS and CDR2 is FQNEAQ. CDR3 region: CASRQTGSPYNEQFF. The DNA for the CDR3 is TGTGCCAGCAGGCAAACAGGGTCACCCTACAATGAGCAGTTCTTC.

This clonotype was seen ten or more times. The chain is built from TRBV7-9 and TRBJ1-2; 8 bases match TRBD1. With 2 bases clipped from V and 6 bases from J, the junction kept 2 bases outside the gene matches. CDR1 SEHNR and CDR2 FQNEAQ come from the germline V gene (reference sequence). This CDR3 has 13 amino acids. CDR3 DNA: TGTGCCAGCAGCTTACAGGGGGCGGATGGCTACACCTTC. This gives the protein CASSLQGADGYTF.

The J gene is TRBJ1-5, the V gene TRBV12-3 or TRBV12-4; weak D call: TRBD1 (6 bases). V was shortened by 4 bases and J by 4 bases, with 8 bases between the two germline ends. The CDR3 is made up of 13 amino acids. The CDR3 region is CASSWTENQPQHF. The CDR3 nucleotides are TGTGCCAGCAGTTGGACAGAGAATCAGCCCCAGCATTTT.

The chain has TRBV29-1 and TRBJ1-4; a possible D gene is TRBD1 (5 bases). Germline V CDR1 and CDR2: SQVTM, ANQGSEA. The CDR3 contains 13 residues. V shed 0 bases and J shed 5 bases, with 7 bases lying between them. The DNA for the CDR3 is TGCAGCGTTGAAGAGGCAGGGAATGAAAAACTGTTTTTT. This encodes CSVEEAGNEKLFF.

This clonotype was observed many times. The chain links TRBV19 to TRBJ2-7, with 11 bases identical to TRBD1. There are 17 residues in the CDR3. Germline CDR1 reads LNHDA; CDR2 reads SQIVND (reference sequence). V was clipped by 6 bases and J by 6 bases; unmatched bases: 16. CDR3 nucleotide sequence: TGTGCCAGTAGCCAACCCGCCTCCGGGACAGGGGGGATCGAGCAGTACTTC. Protein sequence: CASSQPASGTGGIEQYF.

This clonotype occurred a few times. This CDR3 reads CSAGTGEGDAEAFF. Written as DNA, the CDR3 is TGCAGTGCCGGAACCGGAGAGGGGGACGCTGAAGCTTTCTTT. This sequence joins TRBV20-1 and TRBJ1-1; weak D call: TRBD1 (6 bases). Trimming stripped 6 bases from V and 6 bases from J, with 20 bases between. Germline-derived CDR1 and CDR2 are DFQATT and SNEGSKA (reference sequence). The CDR3 consists of 14 residues.

The rearrangement joins TRBV10-2 to TRBJ2-4; weak D call: TRBD2 (6 bases). The CDR3 runs to 15 residues. CDR1 is WSHSY, CDR2 SAAADI, per germline. The V and J ends lost 0 bases and 7 bases respectively, with 13 bases between them. CDR3 region: CASSESGPRGNIQYF. CDR3 nucleotides: TGCGCCAGCAGTGAGTCCGGGCCTCGGGGGAACATTCAGTACTTC.

This clonotype showed up many times. The gene calls are TRBV29-1 and TRBJ1-1, with 7 bases aligning to TRBD1. Germline CDR1 reads SQVTM; CDR2 reads ANQGSEA. V gave up 6 bases and J gave up 0 bases; unmatched junction bases: 13. The CDR3 consists of 16 residues. The CDR3 sequence is CSVGQAVGQLNTEAFF. The CDR3 nucleotides read TGCAGCGTCGGCCAGGCCGTGGGACAGTTGAACACTGAAGCTTTCTTT.